These T cell receptor beta chains were read from a single sample in a study of T cells in Graves' hyperthyroidism and ophthalmopathy. TCRdb re-called the multiplex PCR reads with MiXCR, one entry per CDR3 protein. The sample shows 700,000 to 850,000 distinct CDR3 sequences, roughly 32% of them seen only once. The sample taken for sequencing was blood. The receptor set was obtained from a woman aged 40 to 55 with Graves' hyperthyroidism. CDR3s include the opening cysteine and the closing phenylalanine or tryptophan. A D gene is named only where the DNA matches it firmly. Size tells how often a clone was seen (once, few, many) or the class of an expanded clone, and some rows leave it out.

V	J	D	size	DNA	CDR3
TRBV7-9	TRBJ1-2	.	.	TGTGCCAGCAGCTCGGGACGGACTGAGTATGGCTACACCTTC	CASSSGRTEYGYTF
TRBV7-9	TRBJ1-2	.	.	TGTGCCAGCAGCCACCGGGAGAACAGCTACACCTTC	CASSHRENSYTF
TRBV7-3	TRBJ2-7	TRBD2	.	TGTGCCAGCAGCACGACTAGCGCCGGCTCCTACGAGCAGTACTTC	CASSTTSAGSYEQYF
TRBV19	TRBJ1-1	TRBD1	.	TGTGCCAGTAGTATGGGGACAGGGCTCAACACTGAAGCTTTCTTT	CASSMGTGLNTEAFF
TRBV7-2	TRBJ1-4	.	many	TGTGCCAGCAGCTTAGATCATTGGGAGGCCGAAAAACTGTTTTTT	CASSLDHWEAEKLFF
TRBV7-2	TRBJ1-6	.	many	TGTGCCAGCAGCTTAGCCCGTACGGGGGGCGGATATTCACCCCTCCACTTT	CASSLARTGGGYSPLHF
TRBV7-9	TRBJ1-1	.	.	TGTGCCAGCAGCTTTGACCGGGGCGCTGAAGCTTTCTTT	CASSFDRGAEAFF
TRBV30	TRBJ1-3	.	.	TGTGCCTGGACCCCCGGGGGAGCTGGAAACACCATATATTTT	CAWTPGGAGNTIYF
TRBV6-1	TRBJ1-1	TRBD1	.	TGTGCCAGCAGTCCCCCGAGGGCAGGGGGAGACACTGAAGCTTTCTTT	CASSPPRAGGDTEAFF
TRBV27	TRBJ1-1	TRBD1	.	TGTGCCAGCAGTCCAACTCGGACAGGGAAGACTGAAGCTTTCTTT	CASSPTRTGKTEAFF
TRBV12-3/TRBV12-4	TRBJ1-1	TRBD1	few	TGTGCCAGCAGTTTAGAGGGGTCAGGGGACAGAGCTTTCTTT	CASSLEGSGDRAFF
TRBV20-1	TRBJ2-5	TRBD2	.	TGCAGTGGAGTTATAGCGGGAGAAGAGACCCAGTACTTC	CSGVIAGEETQYF
TRBV19	TRBJ1-4	.	many	TGTGCCAGTAGTCCCCCAGGAGGTGGTGAAAAACTGTTTTTT	CASSPPGGGEKLFF
TRBV6-2/TRBV6-3	TRBJ2-7	TRBD2	.	TGTGCCAGCATAAGAGCGGGGTCCTACGAGCAGTACTTC	CASIRAGSYEQYF
TRBV6-5	TRBJ1-1	TRBD1	many	TGTGCCAGCAGTTACTCGAGCGCCGACAGGGAAGAAGCTTTCTTT	CASSYSSADREEAFF
TRBV10-3	TRBJ1-1	.	.	TGTGCCATCAGGATGTCCCCGGAGGGTACTGAAGCTTTCTTT	CAIRMSPEGTEAFF
TRBV7-3	TRBJ2-6	.	many	TGTGCCAGCAGCTTAATGGGTTCCTCTGGGGCCAACGTCCTGACTTTC	CASSLMGSSGANVLTF
TRBV14	TRBJ2-7	.	.	TGTGCCAGCAGCCAGACAGAACAGGCGCCCCAAGGTTACGAGCAGTACTTC	CASSQTEQAPQGYEQYF
TRBV10-3	TRBJ1-2	.	.	TGCGCCATCAGTGAGTCGGTTGGCCTGCATGGCTACGCCTTC	CAISESVGLHGYAF
TRBV2	TRBJ1-5	TRBD1	many	TGTGCCAGCAGTACAGGGGCGGGTCAGCCCCAGCATTTT	CASSTGAGQPQHF
TRBV7-2	TRBJ2-2	.	many	TGTGCCAGCTCGTGGACCCCACCTGGAGGGACCGGGGAGCTGTTTTTT	CASSWTPPGGTGELFF
TRBV12-3/TRBV12-4	TRBJ1-5	TRBD1	.	TGTGCTAGTGGTTTGGTACTAAGGGACAGGGGGCTGCGGGATCAGCCCCAGCATTTT	CASGLVLRDRGLRDQPQHF
TRBV7-2	TRBJ1-6	.	many	TGTGCCAGCAGCTTGAGGGACGGATCCTATAATTCACCCCTCCACTTT	CASSLRDGSYNSPLHF
TRBV19	TRBJ2-7	.	many	TGTGCCAGTAGCAGGGGCGGTGGCTACGAGCAGTACTTC	CASSRGGGYEQYF
TRBV13	TRBJ1-1	.	many	TGTGCCAGCAGCTTACTAGGTGAAGCTTTCTTT	CASSLLGEAFF
TRBV4-3	TRBJ2-7	TRBD2	.	TGCGCCAGCAGCCAAGAGAGCGGGAGGGCCTACGAGCAGTACTTC	CASSQESGRAYEQYF
TRBV7-2	TRBJ1-2	.	few	TGTGCCAGCAGCCCCAACCTGGACTTAAACTATGGCTACACCTTC	CASSPNLDLNYGYTF
TRBV7-2	TRBJ1-2	TRBD1	few	TGTGCCAGCAGCTTAGGGACAGGCAATAACTATGGCTACACCTTC	CASSLGTGNNYGYTF
TRBV7-8	TRBJ1-5	.	few	TGTGCCAGCAGCCGCCGGGAGGGAATCAATCAGCCCCAGCATTTT	CASSRREGINQPQHF
TRBV20-1	TRBJ2-5	TRBD1	.	TGCAGTGCTACGGACAGGGGGCAAGAGACCCAGTACTTC	CSATDRGQETQYF
TRBV10-3	TRBJ1-2	.	once	TGTGCCATCACTCCGGGGGGCTATGGCTACACCTTC	CAITPGGYGYTF
TRBV19	TRBJ2-5	TRBD1	few	TGTGCCAGCAGTCGGGGGGACAGGGGGGAGACCCAGTACTTC	CASSRGDRGETQYF
TRBV7-8	TRBJ1-6	.	.	TGTGCCAGCAGCCGGACAGTTCTAAATTCACCCCTCCACTTT	CASSRTVLNSPLHF
TRBV15	TRBJ1-4	.	many	TGTGCCACCAGCAGAGAGGGGGCAGGAAATGAAAAACTGTTTTTT	CATSREGAGNEKLFF
TRBV4-3	TRBJ1-3	TRBD1	few	TGCGCCAGCAGCCAATCGACAGGGCTGCTCTCTGGAAACACCATATATTTT	CASSQSTGLLSGNTIYF
TRBV20-1	TRBJ2-4	.	few	TGCAGTGCTAGAGATTCGACGTTCATTCAGTACTTC	CSARDSTFIQYF
TRBV7-2	TRBJ1-6	.	.	TGTGCCAGCAGTTTGGGCAGGGGACAAGGGTCGGGGGATGATAATTCACCCCTCCACTTT	CASSLGRGQGSGDDNSPLHF
TRBV29-1	TRBJ1-2	.	few	TGCAGCGTTGAGGCAGGGTCGGTCTATGGCTACACCTTC	CSVEAGSVYGYTF
TRBV7-3	TRBJ1-5	.	once	TGTGCCAGCAGTCGCGACAGCTACAATCAGCCCCAGCATTTT	CASSRDSYNQPQHF
TRBV28	TRBJ1-3	.	.	TGTGCCAGCAGCCCGGCTAGGGACACCATATATTTT	CASSPARDTIYF
TRBV24-1	TRBJ2-7	.	many	TGTGCCACCAGTGATCATCCGTCGGCGGGGCGAACCTACGAGCAGTACTTC	CATSDHPSAGRTYEQYF
TRBV11-1	TRBJ2-1	TRBD2	.	TGTGCCAGCAGCCCGGCGGGGGGGACGTACAATGAGCAGTTCTTC	CASSPAGGTYNEQFF
TRBV6-1	TRBJ1-1	.	.	TGTGCCAGCAGTGGGACTGTAACGGATACTGAAGCTTTCTTT	CASSGTVTDTEAFF
TRBV19	TRBJ1-1	.	few	TGTGCCAGTAATAATGGAAATGGTGCGGGGGCTTACACTGAAGCTTTCTTT	CASNNGNGAGAYTEAFF
TRBV11-2	TRBJ2-1	.	once	TGTGCCAGCCGGCGGACAGATGAGCAGTTCTTC	CASRRTDEQFF
TRBV12-3/TRBV12-4	TRBJ1-5	.	.	TGTGCCAGCAGTGCCACCTTTGATCAGCCCCAGCATTTT	CASSATFDQPQHF
TRBV14	TRBJ2-7	.	few	TGTGCCAGCAGCCAAGTAGGGGGATTCTCCTACGAGCAGTACTTC	CASSQVGGFSYEQYF
TRBV6-6	TRBJ2-5	.	.	TGTGCCAGCAGTTACAGGCAGGCGGGGGAGACCCAGTACTTC	CASSYRQAGETQYF
TRBV6-5	TRBJ2-7	TRBD1	few	TGTGCCAGCAGTTACTCGAAACAGGGGCTCTACGAGCAGTACTTC	CASSYSKQGLYEQYF
TRBV5-1	TRBJ2-7	TRBD2	.	TGTGCTAGCGGCGGGGGGGCGTTTTTTTCCGAGCAGTACTTC	CASGGGAFFSEQYF
TRBV20-1	TRBJ2-1	.	.	TGCAGTGCGGAGGATGGGGGGATCGCGTACAATGAGCAGTTCTTC	CSAEDGGIAYNEQFF
TRBV7-2	TRBJ1-1	.	.	TGTGCCAGCAGCCGAGACCTACAGGGTTACAAGAACACTGAAGCTTTCTTT	CASSRDLQGYKNTEAFF
TRBV10-3	TRBJ2-3	TRBD1	.	TGTGCCATCACTTCGTCGGACAGGGTTACGCAGTATTTT	CAITSSDRVTQYF
TRBV7-2	TRBJ1-6	.	once	TGCGCCAGCAGCCAAGGTCTAGGGACGTCGACTAGTTCACCCCTCCACTTT	CASSQGLGTSTSSPLHF
TRBV2	TRBJ1-6	.	.	TGTGCCAGCTCCAGTAATGAGGGGCCGAATTCACCCCTCCACTTT	CASSSNEGPNSPLHF
TRBV12-3/TRBV12-4	TRBJ1-1	.	few	TGTGCCAGCTTGGGGGGAGACACTGAAGCTTTCTTT	CASLGGDTEAFF
TRBV7-2	TRBJ2-2	.	.	TGTGCCAGCAGCCCGACCACAGGGAACACCGGGGAGCTGTTTTTT	CASSPTTGNTGELFF
TRBV19	TRBJ1-1	.	few	TGTGCCAGTAGTATCCCGGGACATCACACTGAAGCTTTCTTT	CASSIPGHHTEAFF
TRBV14	TRBJ1-2	.	few	TGTGCCAGCAGCCACCGCCAGGGTGAGACTAACTATGGCTACACCTTC	CASSHRQGETNYGYTF